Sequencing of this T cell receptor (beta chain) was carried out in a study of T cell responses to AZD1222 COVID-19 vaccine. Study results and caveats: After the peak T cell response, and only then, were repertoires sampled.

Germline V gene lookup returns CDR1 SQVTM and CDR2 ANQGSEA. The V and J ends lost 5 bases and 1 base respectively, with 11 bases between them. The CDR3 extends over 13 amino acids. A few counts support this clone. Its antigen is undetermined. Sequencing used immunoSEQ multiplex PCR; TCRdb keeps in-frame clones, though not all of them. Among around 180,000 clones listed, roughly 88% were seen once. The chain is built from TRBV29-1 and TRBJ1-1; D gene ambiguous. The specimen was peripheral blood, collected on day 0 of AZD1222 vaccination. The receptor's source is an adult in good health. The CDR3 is CSVQPAGNTEAFF. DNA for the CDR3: TGCAGCGTTCAACCGGCAGGGAACACTGAAGCTTTCTTT.